Presented here are 26 T cell receptor beta chains from one specimen sequenced in a study of cytomegalovirus exposure and HLA in healthy donors. Profiled with immunoSEQ multiplex PCR; TCRdb holds only in-frame clones, not every one. The data show about 330,000 clones, 87% seen once. Sequencing used PBMCs. Receptors originate from a woman between 25 and 40 years old in good health and CMV-seropositive.

The rearrangement uses TRBV15 and TRBJ2-2; no definite D call. Trimming cost V 3 bases and J 4 bases, with 9 bases left between them. Germline assignment: CDR1 LNHNV and CDR2 YYDKDF (reference sequence). The CDR3 is 14 amino acids. The CDR3 DNA follows: TGTGCCACCAGCAGGGGATCAACCACCGGGGAGCTGTTTTTT. Encoded protein: CATSRGSTTGELFF.

V usage is TRBV5-4 and J usage is TRBJ1-2; D remains ambiguous. Per germline, CDR1 SGHNT and CDR2 YYREEE (reference sequence). The CDR3 has 13 residues. Trimming left V 3 bases short and J 3 bases short, with 9 bases between. CDR3 bases: TGTGCCAGCAGCTCGGGGAACGACTATGGCTACACCTTC. This translates into CASSSGNDYGYTF.

CDR3: CASSPGLPGLEPYNEQFF. The CDR3 DNA reads as TGTGCCAGCAGCCCTGGATTGCCGGGACTAGAGCCCTACAATGAGCAGTTCTTC. This chain connects TRBV7-3 to TRBJ2-1; 8 bases agree with TRBD2. The CDR3 has 18 amino acids. Germline V gene lookup returns CDR1 SGHTA and CDR2 FQGTGA. Trimming at V came to 5 bases and at J to 2 bases, leaving 14 bases not matched to a gene.

This chain joins TRBV19 and TRBJ1-5, with 7 bases that match TRBD1. Germline lookup yields CDR1 LNHDA and CDR2 SQIVND (reference sequence). The trim removed 1 base at V and 6 bases at J, leaving 3 bases unmatched. This CDR3 is 14 amino acids long. Written as DNA, the CDR3 is TGTGCCAGTAGTATAGTAAGGGGGCCTCAGCCCCAGCATTTT. Its protein is CASSIVRGPQPQHF. Full variable domain (remainder filled in from reference TRBV19 and TRBJ1-5): DGGITQSPKYLFRKEGQNVTLSCEQNLNHDAMYWYRQDPGQGLRLIYYSQIVNDFQKGDIAEGYSVSREKKESFPLTVTSAQKNPTAFYLCASSIVRGPQPQHFGDGTRLSIL.

The chain combines TRBV5-1 with TRBJ1-5, with D hard to call. Trimming removed 1 base at V and 1 base at J, with 9 bases between. Germline V gene sequence: CDR1 SGHRS, CDR2 YFSETQ. The length of the CDR3 is 15 residues. The DNA of the CDR3 is TGCGCCAGCAGCTTGAATGGGGTCAGCAATCAGCCCCAGCATTTT. This encodes CASSLNGVSNQPQHF.

The genes are TRBV6-5 and TRBJ2-1; D might be TRBD2 (5 bases). The germline V and J ends were trimmed by 10 bases and 1 base, with 14 bases remaining between them. The CDR3 consists of 14 residues. The germline CDR1 and CDR2 sequences are MNHEY and SVGAGI. The CDR3 sequence: CATRTSSSYNEQFF. CDR3 in DNA: TGTGCCACGCGAACTAGTTCTTCCTACAATGAGCAGTTCTTC.

This chain joins TRBV27 and TRBJ2-1; D uncertain. Per the germline V gene, CDR1 is MNHEY and CDR2 is SMNVEV (reference sequence). This CDR3 has 12 amino acids. The V end was cut by 2 bases, the J end by 7 bases, with 6 bases between. The CDR3, as DNA: TGTGCCAGCAGTTTAGATTCAAATGAGCAGTTCTTC. Amino acid sequence: CASSLDSNEQFF.

The CDR3 sequence: CASSVGQHHNEQFF. The CDR3 DNA sequence: TGTGCCAGCAGCGTAGGTCAGCATCACAATGAGCAGTTCTTC. The chain carries TRBV9 and TRBJ2-1; D uncertain. This CDR3 is 14 amino acids long. Germline V lookup: CDR1 SGDLS, CDR2 YYNGEE. Trimming took 0 bases from V and 5 from J, leaving 9 bases between them.

V gene TRBV28 combines with J gene TRBJ1-4, with D unclear. This CDR3 spans 13 amino acids. V lost 2 bases to trimming and J lost 3 bases, with 4 bases between them. CDR1 is MDHEN and CDR2 is SYDVKM in the germline V gene. Here the CDR3 DNA reads TGTGCCAGCAGTTTAGGGCCTAATGAAAAACTGTTTTTT. This gives the protein CASSLGPNEKLFF.

This chain uses TRBV4-2 with TRBJ2-7; weak D call: TRBD2 (5 bases). Germline V CDR1 and CDR2: LGHNA, YNFKEQ. The CDR3 consists of 12 residues. With 3 bases removed from V and 5 bases from J, the gap between germline ends came to 8 bases. CDR3 residues: CASSHARDEQYF. The CDR3 nucleotides are TGTGCCAGCAGCCATGCGAGGGACGAGCAGTACTTC.

The chain combines TRBV7-2 with TRBJ2-7, with a weak D call TRBD1 (6 bases). Germline V gives CDR1 SGHTA, CDR2 FQGNSA. The CDR3 length is 14 residues. Trimming took 5 bases from V and 3 from J, leaving 14 bases between them. The CDR3 region is CASSPNRDNYEQYF. DNA for the CDR3: TGTGCCAGCAGCCCCAACCGGGACAACTACGAGCAGTACTTC.

As concerns this clone: Distinct nucleotide sequences in the sample also encode this CDR3. This chain links TRBV27 with TRBJ2-3, with D uncertain. Trimming shortened V by 0 bases and J by 3 bases, and 4 bases separated the two germline ends. Germline V gene lookup returns CDR1 MNHEY and CDR2 SMNVEV (reference sequence). The CDR3 is 13 residues long. In DNA, the CDR3 is TGTGCCAGCAGTTTATCGGGGACAGATACGCAGTATTTT. This encodes CASSLSGTDTQYF.

The chain uses TRBV9 and TRBJ2-3, with TRBD2 matching 8 bases. In germline, CDR1 is SGDLS, CDR2 YYNGEE. V was clipped by 0 bases and J by 3 bases; unmatched bases: 12. This CDR3 has 18 residues. The CDR3 region is CASSVGPGAGGGTDTQYF. The CDR3 DNA follows: TGTGCCAGCAGCGTAGGACCGGGGGCGGGAGGTGGGACAGATACGCAGTATTTT.

The chain has TRBV28 and TRBJ1-2, with no clear D. The V and J ends lost 7 bases and 8 bases respectively, with 11 bases between them. The germline V gene encodes CDR1 MDHEN and CDR2 SYDVKM. CDR3 length equals 11 residues. The CDR3 sequence is CASTHLAGYTF. CDR3 nucleotide sequence: TGTGCCAGCACCCATCTCGCGGGCTACACCTTC.

The chain has TRBV5-1 and TRBJ2-1, with 13 bases fitting TRBD2. The CDR3 has 16 amino acids. J gave up 6 bases and V 0 bases, and 3 bases lay outside the gene matches. Germline assignment: CDR1 SGHRS and CDR2 YFSETQ. CDR3: CASSLVTSGRANEQFF. The CDR3 nucleotides are TGCGCCAGCAGCTTGGTTACTAGCGGGAGGGCCAATGAGCAGTTCTTC. The full variable domain, its missing parts supplied by reference TRBV5-1 and TRBJ2-1, is KAGVTQTPRYLIKTRGQQVTLSCSPISGHRSVSWYQQTPGQGLQFLFEYFSETQRNKGNFPGRFSGRQFSNSRSEMNVSTLELGDSALYLCASSLVTSGRANEQFFGPGTRLTVL.

The chain couples TRBV7-2 to TRBJ1-1; 8 positions agree with TRBD1. The CDR3 is 15 residues long. After removal of 4 bases from V and 3 bases from J, the junction contained 7 bases not matched to a gene. Germline V lookup: CDR1 SGHTA, CDR2 FQGNSA. The CDR3 region has the DNA TGTGCCAGCAGCTCCCACACAGGGGGAGACACTGAAGCTTTCTTT. Translated: CASSSHTGGDTEAFF.

CDR3 amino acids: CASTSGTATFYGYTF. In DNA, the CDR3 is TGTGCCAGTACCTCCGGGACAGCGACTTTTTATGGCTACACCTTC. The chain recombines TRBV19 with TRBJ1-2, with TRBD1 matching 7 bases. This CDR3 region has 15 residues. The ends lost 7 bases at V and 5 bases at J; junction bases unmatched: 13. The germline CDR1 and CDR2 sequences are LNHDA and SQIVND (reference sequence). Looking up the rest from reference TRBV19 and TRBJ1-2 gives the full variable domain: DGGITQSPKYLFRKEGQNVTLSCEQNLNHDAMYWYRQDPGQGLRLIYYSQIVNDFQKGDIAEGYSVSREKKESFPLTVTSAQKNPTAFYLCASTSGTATFYGYTFGSGTRLTVV.

The chain combines TRBV7-2 with TRBJ1-2, with TRBD1 matching 9 bases. The ends lost 1 base at V and 8 bases at J; junction bases unmatched: 14. This CDR3 is built from 17 residues. Germline V gene sequence: CDR1 SGHTA, CDR2 FQGNSA. This CDR3 is CASSLGPNTQGAEGYTF. CDR3 DNA sequence: TGTGCCAGCAGCTTAGGCCCAAATACACAGGGGGCGGAGGGCTACACCTTC.

The genes are TRBV6-6 and TRBJ1-5, with D hard to call. The CDR3 extends over 14 amino acids. The germline gives CDR1 MNHNY, CDR2 SVGAGI (reference sequence). With 8 bases removed from V and 1 base from J, the gap between germline ends came to 12 bases. CDR3 nucleotides: TGTGCCAGCGAAGGATCGGTGAGCAATCAGCCCCAGCATTTT. It is translated as CASEGSVSNQPQHF.

This rearrangement joins TRBV28 to TRBJ2-1, with D possibly TRBD1 on 5 matching bases. Trimming pared 5 bases from V and 1 base from J, leaving 12 bases between. The CDR3 runs to 15 residues. Germline-derived CDR1 and CDR2 are MDHEN and SYDVKM. The CDR3 DNA is TGTGCCAGCAGTGCCTCTAGGGGTTCCTACAATGAGCAGTTCTTC. This encodes CASSASRGSYNEQFF.

This chain links TRBV4-1 with TRBJ1-2; a weak D match, TRBD1 (6 bases). This CDR3 comprises 16 residues. Germline V CDR1 and CDR2: MGHRA, YSYEKL. Trimming took 1 base from V and 0 from J, leaving 12 bases between them. The CDR3 region is CASSQAQRTANYGYTF. The CDR3 DNA reads as TGCGCCAGCAGCCAAGCTCAGAGGACAGCTAACTATGGCTACACCTTC.

This clone was found a few times. This sequence joins TRBV27 and TRBJ2-7; 10 positions agree with TRBD2. With 3 bases clipped from V and 6 bases from J, the junction kept 8 bases outside the gene matches. The CDR3 runs 15 residues. Germline CDR1 is MNHEY and CDR2 is SMNVEV (reference sequence). In DNA, the CDR3 is TGTGCCAGCAGTTTTGGTATTGTAGCGGGAGGCGAGCAGTACTTC. Its translation is CASSFGIVAGGEQYF.

V and J are TRBV5-1 and TRBJ2-2; D unclear. Germline-derived CDR1 and CDR2 are SGHRS and YFSETQ. CDR3 size: 13 residues. With 4 bases removed from V and 2 bases from J, the gap between germline ends came to 6 bases. This CDR3 is CASSELNTGELFF. As DNA, the CDR3 is TGCGCCAGCAGCGAACTTAACACCGGGGAGCTGTTTTTT.

This chain uses TRBV4-1 with TRBJ2-1; no definite D call. This CDR3 has 11 amino acids. V lost 2 bases and J 9 bases, leaving 5 bases between the germline ends. Germline V gene data show CDR1 as MGHRA and CDR2 as YSYEKL. CDR3 sequence: CASSQMGEQFF. The CDR3 DNA sequence: TGCGCCAGCAGCCAAATGGGTGAGCAGTTCTTC.

This rearrangement joins TRBV28 to TRBJ1-2, with TRBD1 matching 7 bases. Germline V CDR1 and CDR2: MDHEN, SYDVKM. J was trimmed by 8 bases and V by 5 bases; bases with no gene match: 11. CDR3 length: 14 residues. The CDR3 DNA follows: TGTGCCAGCAGTCCATCCAGGGGGACGAGGGGCTACACCTTC. It translates to CASSPSRGTRGYTF.

About this clone itself: The sample contains more than one DNA sequence encoding this CDR3. This chain joins TRBV7-3 and TRBJ2-1, with a weak D call TRBD2 (5 bases). The V gene lost 2 bases and the J gene lost 10 bases, with 9 bases spanning the gap. This CDR3 contains 12 residues. The germline V gene has CDR1 SGHTA and CDR2 FQGTGA. The chain's CDR3 is CASSLGGIEQFF. CDR3 DNA sequence: TGTGCCAGCAGCTTAGGAGGAATAGAGCAGTTCTTC.